Below are 20 T cell receptor beta chains sequenced from a single sample in a study of shared clonotypes between healthy human individuals. Naive CD8 cells were CD45RO-negative, positively selected for CCR7, excluding terminally differentiated effector memory CD45RA+ cells. Sequencing was performed with immunoSEQ multiplex PCR; in TCRdb, only in-frame clones are kept and a portion is missing. The sample gives 1.5 million to 2.5 million clones, about 94% of which show up once; 0.95% to 1.5% is in the top ten. Sample: naive CD8+ T cells sorted from blood. The receptors originated from a man between 18 and 35 years old in good health.

This chain connects TRBV27 to TRBJ1-1, with 7 bases aligning to TRBD1. Germline assignment: CDR1 MNHEY and CDR2 SMNVEV (reference sequence). The CDR3 is 14 residues long. The V and J ends lost 5 bases and 8 bases, in that order; junction bases with no gene match: 11. CDR3 sequence: CASSLGTAQTEAFF. The CDR3 DNA reads TGTGCCAGCAGTCTCGGGACAGCCCAAACCGAAGCTTTCTTT.

The chain links TRBV4-3 to TRBJ1-6; 9 positions match TRBD1. This CDR3 contains 16 residues. With 1 base clipped from V and 5 bases from J, the junction kept 3 bases outside the gene matches. Per the germline V gene, CDR1 is LGHNA and CDR2 is YSLEER. The CDR3 DNA follows: TGCGCCAGCAGCCAAGTACAGGGGGCCCATAATTCACCCCTCCACTTT. Protein product: CASSQVQGAHNSPLHF.

This rearrangement joins TRBV5-6 to TRBJ2-1; maybe TRBD1 (5 bases). Germline loops: CDR1 SGHDT, CDR2 YYEEEE. V gave up 0 bases and J gave up 7 bases, with 11 bases separating them. This CDR3 contains 14 residues. The CDR3 nucleotides read TGTGCCAGCAGCTTGGGCCTACAGGTTAATGAGCAGTTCTTC. This codes for CASSLGLQVNEQFF.

This chain joins TRBV5-6 and TRBJ2-7; D ambiguous. The length of the CDR3 is 14 residues. V lost 0 bases to trimming and J lost 2 bases, with 9 bases between them. From germline, CDR1 is SGHDT and CDR2 YYEEEE. DNA of the CDR3: TGTGCCAGCAGCTTGGTGGGAAACACCTACGAGCAGTACTTC. Its translation is CASSLVGNTYEQYF.

This chain connects TRBV10-3 to TRBJ2-7; D unresolved. Germline V gives CDR1 ENHRY, CDR2 SYGVKD. The V gene lost 2 bases and the J gene lost 0 bases, with 11 bases spanning the gap. The CDR3 extends over 15 amino acids. CDR3 amino acids: CAISEPTEGSYEQYF. The CDR3 nucleotides read TGTGCCATCAGTGAGCCAACAGAAGGCTCCTACGAGCAGTACTTC.

The V and J genes are TRBV7-3 and TRBJ2-2; D is possibly TRBD1 or TRBD2 (5 bases each). Germline CDR1 SGHTA, CDR2 FQGTGA. The CDR3 loop spans 14 amino acids. V lost 5 bases to trimming and J lost 6 bases, with 13 bases between them. The CDR3 DNA sequence: TGTGCCAGCAGCGATACCGAGGGGTCCGGGGAGCTGTTTTTT. This translates into CASSDTEGSGELFF.

This clone was detected once. This chain links TRBV30 with TRBJ2-5; D uncertain. The CDR3 spans 14 residues. Germline V lookup: CDR1 GTSNPN, CDR2 SVGIG (reference sequence). Trimming stripped 0 bases from V and 2 bases from J, with 10 bases between. CDR3 sequence (DNA): TGTGCCTGGAGTGTAATAAGCTTTCAAGAGACCCAGTACTTC. It translates to CAWSVISFQETQYF.

This clone is a singleton in its sample. V is TRBV19 and J is TRBJ2-7; no clear D gene. The CDR3 extends over 13 amino acids. Per the germline V gene, CDR1 is LNHDA and CDR2 is SQIVND (reference sequence). V was cut by 3 bases and J by 2 bases, with 8 bases left in between. This CDR3 is CASSMTQTYEQYF. As DNA, the CDR3 is TGTGCCAGTAGTATGACACAGACCTACGAGCAGTACTTC.

The rearrangement uses TRBV5-4 and TRBJ1-6; a possible D gene is TRBD1 (5 bases). V was pared by 5 bases and J by 7 bases, with 16 bases between. The CDR3 is 15 residues long. Per the germline V gene, CDR1 is SGHNT and CDR2 is YYREEE (reference sequence). The CDR3 coding sequence is TGTGCCAGCAGGAGGGGCACCCGGGGAAATTCACCCCTCCACTTT. This sequence encodes CASRRGTRGNSPLHF.

In regard to this clone: The same CDR3 arises from other DNA sequences in this sample as well. This sequence joins TRBV9 and TRBJ1-3; the D gene is possibly TRBD1 (5 bases). The CDR3 runs 15 residues. The germline gives CDR1 SGDLS, CDR2 YYNGEE. Between the trimmed V and J ends, which lost 0 bases and 4 bases, there was a span of 11 bases. CDR3 residues: CASSVGGGTGNTIYF. CDR3 DNA: TGTGCCAGCAGCGTAGGCGGGGGTACAGGAAACACCATATATTTT.

This chain links TRBV27 with TRBJ2-1; D may be TRBD1 (6 bases). CDR3 size: 13 residues. Trimming shortened V by 0 bases and J by 9 bases, and 9 bases separated the two germline ends. Germline assignment: CDR1 MNHEY and CDR2 SMNVEV (reference sequence). CDR3 nucleotides: TGTGCCAGCAGTTTATCGAAAGGGGGTGAGCAGTTCTTC. Translation gives CASSLSKGGEQFF.

The rearrangement joins TRBV7-9 to TRBJ2-1, with D perhaps TRBD1 (5 bases). Trimming pared 5 bases from V and 0 bases from J, leaving 11 bases between. The CDR3 is made up of 15 amino acids. CDR1 and CDR2 (germline): SEHNR, FQNEAQ (reference sequence). The CDR3 DNA sequence: TGTGCCAGCAGCGATTTAGGGGACTCCTACAATGAGCAGTTCTTC. Its translation is CASSDLGDSYNEQFF.

This clone has a single count. Different DNA sequences within this sample yield the same CDR3. The chain couples TRBV7-9 to TRBJ2-1, with D possibly being TRBD1 (5 bases). V dropped 1 base and J dropped 4 bases, with 8 bases sitting between them. Germline CDR1 and CDR2: SEHNR and FQNEAQ (reference sequence). The CDR3 is 14 residues long. CDR3 coding DNA: TGTGCCAGCAGCTTAGAGACAGCTTACAATGAGCAGTTCTTC. This translates into CASSLETAYNEQFF.

Points on this clone: One end of the junction varies from germline; a read error may be responsible. The chain is built from TRBV7-7 and TRBJ2-5; 9 bases fit TRBD2. The CDR3 has 19 amino acids. The germline V gene encodes CDR1 SSHAT and CDR2 FNYEAQ (reference sequence). The CDR3 here is CASSFGESFSGSKQETQYF. The CDR3 nucleotides read TGTGCTAGCAGCTTCGGCGAGAGTTTTAGCGGGAGCAAACAAGAGACCCAGTACTTC.

The V and J genes are TRBV13 and TRBJ1-1; 7 bases agree with TRBD1. The CDR3 is 12 residues long. CDR1 is PRHDT, CDR2 FYEKMQ, per germline (reference sequence). V was clipped by 4 bases and J by 7 bases; unmatched bases: 3. Here the CDR3 reads CASSYGTDEAFF. DNA of the CDR3: TGTGCCAGCAGCTATGGGACAGATGAAGCTTTCTTT.

V usage is TRBV4-3 and J usage is TRBJ2-7; TRBD2 matches 7 bases. Looked up from germline, CDR1 is LGHNA and CDR2 is YSLEER. The V and J ends lost 0 bases and 2 bases, in that order; junction bases with no gene match: 4. The CDR3 sequence is 15 residues long. DNA for the CDR3: TGCGCCAGCAGCCAAGAGGGAGGGGTTACCTACGAGCAGTACTTC. This gives the protein CASSQEGGVTYEQYF.

J is TRBJ1-2 and V is TRBV19; the D is unclear. The germline V gene encodes CDR1 LNHDA and CDR2 SQIVND (reference sequence). The V end was cut by 4 bases, the J end by 6 bases, with 21 bases between. The CDR3 has 16 amino acids. The CDR3 sequence: CASSSSLISRLDGYTF. In DNA, the CDR3 is TGTGCCAGTAGTAGTTCCTTAATTTCCAGACTTGATGGCTACACCTTC.

Of note for this clone: At the DNA level, this CDR3 is encoded by other sequences in the same sample as well. CDR3 protein: CASSLVGNEQFF. The CDR3 bases are TGTGCCAGCAGTTTGGTTGGGAATGAGCAGTTCTTC. The chain combines TRBV28 with TRBJ2-1, with unresolved D. This CDR3 comprises 12 residues. The V end was cut by 3 bases, the J end by 7 bases, with 7 bases between. CDR1 and CDR2 (germline): MDHEN, SYDVKM.

The chain carries TRBV5-1 and TRBJ2-3; 12 nucleotides line up with TRBD2. CDR3 length equals 16 residues. Germline loops: CDR1 SGHRS, CDR2 YFSETQ. V shed 0 bases, J shed 5 bases, and the junction held 4 bases outside the gene matches. CDR3 amino acids: CASSLASGGARDTQYF. CDR3 sequence (DNA): TGCGCCAGCAGCTTGGCTAGCGGGGGGGCCAGAGATACGCAGTATTTT.

To note about this clone: A much larger clone sits a single nucleotide away, making a read error possible. The same CDR3 is also encoded by other DNA sequences in this sample. The chain has TRBV9 and TRBJ2-7; the D gene is possibly TRBD1 (6 bases). This CDR3 comprises 13 residues. CDR1 is SGDLS and CDR2 is YYNGEE in the germline V gene. Trimming pared 2 bases from V and 1 base from J, leaving 7 bases between. In DNA, the CDR3 is TGTGCCAGCAGCGTCGGACAGTCCTACGAGCAGTACTTC. Its translation is CASSVGQSYEQYF.